The next 21 T cell receptor beta chains were all read from a single sample in a study of cytomegalovirus exposure and HLA in healthy donors. This PCR relied on a set of 60 Vbeta primers and 13 Jbeta primers. This table comes from immunoSEQ multiplex PCR, and its TCRdb copy is limited to in-frame clones, with some not included. Altogether 90,000 to 100,000 clones are present, roughly 76% being singletons, with the ten largest covering 2%. The sequenced sample was PBMCs. These receptors came from a man aged 35 to 55 in good health and CMV-seronegative.

This chain joins TRBV5-6 and TRBJ2-5, with D perhaps TRBD1 (6 bases). Trimming cost V 4 bases and J 3 bases, with 10 bases left between them. Germline V gene lookup returns CDR1 SGHDT and CDR2 YYEEEE. The CDR3 contains 13 residues. The CDR3 DNA reads TGTGCCAGCAGCCAGGGGACAAAAGAGACCCAGTACTTC. Protein product: CASSQGTKETQYF. Complete variable domain (other parts from reference TRBV5-6 and TRBJ2-5): DAGVTQSPTHLIKTRGQQVTLRCSPKSGHDTVSWYQQALGQGPQFIFQYYEEEERQRGNFPDRFSGHQFPNYSSELNVNALLLGDSALYLCASSQGTKETQYFGPGTRLLVL.

The gene calls are TRBV18 and TRBJ2-1; D might be TRBD2 (6 bases). Germline V gene sequence: CDR1 KGHSH, CDR2 LQKENI. CDR3 length equals 15 residues. Trimming stripped 2 bases from V and 4 bases from J, with 12 bases between. The CDR3: CASSPTKGLYNEQFF. The CDR3 DNA follows: TGTGCCAGCTCACCAACGAAGGGACTGTACAATGAGCAGTTCTTC.

The chain recombines TRBV29-1 with TRBJ2-4; D is possibly TRBD1 (5 bases). Trimming took 4 bases from V and 2 from J, leaving 12 bases between them. The CDR3 is made up of 14 amino acids. The germline gives CDR1 SQVTM, CDR2 ANQGSEA. The CDR3 protein is CSVVRQGSKNIQYF. CDR3 bases: TGCAGCGTTGTAAGGCAGGGTTCCAAAAACATTCAGTACTTC.

The chain joins TRBV4-3 to TRBJ1-3; the D is unclear. From germline, CDR1 is LGHNA and CDR2 YSLEER. This CDR3 has 17 amino acids. The V end lost 1 base, the J end lost 0 bases, and 13 bases lay between the germline ends. CDR3 amino acids: CASSQGGGPNSGNTIYF. CDR3 coding DNA: TGCGCCAGCAGCCAAGGCGGAGGGCCGAACTCTGGAAACACCATATATTTT.

The V gene is TRBV18, the J gene TRBJ2-7, with TRBD1 identical over 12 bases. From germline, CDR1 is KGHSH and CDR2 LQKENI. The CDR3 totals 15 residues. Unmatched junction bases numbered 2, after V lost 3 bases and J lost 2 bases. The CDR3 DNA reads TGTGCCAGCTCACCCGGGACAGGGGGCCCCTACGAGCAGTACTTC. Protein sequence: CASSPGTGGPYEQYF.

CDR3 region: CASSFRHPSNTGELFF. CDR3 nucleotides: TGTGCCAGCAGCTTTCGACACCCATCGAACACCGGGGAGCTGTTTTTT. This sequence joins TRBV7-9 and TRBJ2-2; no definite D call. CDR3 length: 16 residues. Trimming removed 3 bases at V and 0 bases at J, with 11 bases between. Germline V CDR1 and CDR2: SEHNR, FQNEAQ (reference sequence). The variable domain in full, completed from reference TRBV7-9 and TRBJ2-2, reads DTGVSQNPRHKITKRGQNVTFRCDPISEHNRLYWYRQTLGQGPEFLTYFQNEAQLEKSRLLSDRFSAERPKGSFSTLEIQRTEQGDSAMYLCASSFRHPSNTGELFFGEGSRLTVL.

The chain's CDR3 is CASTPDFATSTDTQYF. DNA of the CDR3: TGTGCCAGCACACCCGATTTTGCGACTAGCACAGATACGCAGTATTTT. V and J are TRBV7-9 and TRBJ2-3, with D uncertain. Looked up from germline, CDR1 is SEHNR and CDR2 is FQNEAQ (reference sequence). Trimming shortened V by 7 bases and J by 0 bases, and 17 bases separated the two germline ends. CDR3 length equals 16 residues.

The chain links TRBV9 to TRBJ2-7, with TRBD1 identical over 10 bases. Trimming removed 1 base from V and 2 bases from J; junction bases left unmatched: 3. The CDR3 sequence is 15 residues long. The germline V gene has CDR1 SGDLS and CDR2 YYNGEE. Here the CDR3 reads CASSVSGQGTYEQYF. In DNA form, the CDR3 reads TGTGCCAGCAGCGTATCGGGACAGGGGACCTACGAGCAGTACTTC.

V usage is TRBV19 and J usage is TRBJ2-7, with a weak D call TRBD2 (5 bases). Per germline, CDR1 LNHDA and CDR2 SQIVND (reference sequence). The germline V and J ends were trimmed by 3 bases and 6 bases, with 9 bases remaining between them. The CDR3 has 12 amino acids. CDR3 sequence: CASSIGISEQYF. The DNA for the CDR3 is TGTGCCAGTAGTATCGGGATCTCCGAGCAGTACTTC.

The chain has TRBV12-5 and TRBJ2-2, with 8 nucleotides matching TRBD2. This CDR3 region has 14 residues. Germline assignment: CDR1 LGHNT and CDR2 FRNRAP. Losses at the gene ends were 5 bases for V and 2 bases for J; bases not matched to a gene: 1. The CDR3 nucleotides read TGTGCTAGTGGTGTAGCGGGAAACACCGGGGAGCTGTTTTTT. Its protein product is CASGVAGNTGELFF.

V is TRBV9 and J is TRBJ2-1; 9 bases map to TRBD2. The germline CDR1 and CDR2 sequences are SGDLS and YYNGEE. The CDR3 covers 17 residues. After removal of 0 bases from V and 1 base from J, the junction contained 5 bases not matched to a gene. The CDR3 DNA reads TGTGCCAGCAGCGTAGGGATTAGCGGGGGTTCCTACAATGAGCAGTTCTTC. It codes for CASSVGISGGSYNEQFF. The full variable domain, with the rest looked up from reference TRBV9 and TRBJ2-1, is DSGVTQTPKHLITATGQRVTLRCSPRSGDLSVYWYQQSLDQGLQFLIQYYNGEERAKGNILERFSAQQFPDLHSELNLSSLELGDSALYFCASSVGISGGSYNEQFFGPGTRLTVL.

The chain joins TRBV7-2 to TRBJ2-5; D unresolved. Germline V gene sequence: CDR1 SGHTA, CDR2 FQGNSA. The V gene lost 1 base and the J gene lost 2 bases, with 8 bases spanning the gap. The CDR3 sequence is 14 residues long. For the CDR3, the DNA is TGTGCCAGCAGCTTAGGCGGCCCACAAGAGACCCAGTACTTC. It yields the protein CASSLGGPQETQYF.

The count of this clone is one. As DNA, the CDR3 is TGTGCTAGTGGTTTGGGACTAGCGGGGGGTTTTGAGACCCAGTACTTC. This encodes CASGLGLAGGFETQYF. The genes are TRBV12-5 and TRBJ2-5; 13 positions agree with TRBD2. With V trimmed by 1 base and J by 5 bases, 4 bases remained unmatched. This CDR3 region has 16 residues. Germline loops: CDR1 LGHNT, CDR2 FRNRAP.

This clone was observed a handful of times. The rearrangement uses TRBV6-5 and TRBJ1-1, with D maybe TRBD1 (6 bases). The CDR3 totals 13 residues. Per the germline V gene, CDR1 is MNHEY and CDR2 is SVGAGI. V lost 6 bases and J lost 5, with 13 bases in between. CDR3 nucleotide sequence: TGTGCCAGCAGGAGGACAGTAAGGACTGAAGCTTTCTTT. Protein sequence: CASRRTVRTEAFF.

There are a few counts of this clone. The chain employs TRBV13 and TRBJ2-7; perhaps TRBD1 as D (5 bases). V was pared by 0 bases and J by 1 base, with 7 bases between. This CDR3 region has 14 residues. CDR1 is PRHDT, CDR2 FYEKMQ, per germline (reference sequence). CDR3 residues: CASSLGDNSYEQYF. CDR3 bases: TGTGCCAGCAGCTTAGGGGACAATTCCTACGAGCAGTACTTC.

Details on this clone: The sample carries other DNA sequences with the same CDR3. The rearrangement links TRBV11-2 to TRBJ2-7, with D perhaps TRBD1 (5 bases). V lost 3 bases, J lost 0 bases, and 6 bases lay in between. Germline values: CDR1 SGHAT, CDR2 FQNNGV. The CDR3 spans 13 residues. CDR3 region: CASSLQGSYEQYF. For the CDR3, the DNA is TGTGCCAGCAGCTTGCAGGGCTCCTACGAGCAGTACTTC.

The chain couples TRBV29-1 to TRBJ2-7; TRBD2 aligns across 11 bases. The CDR3 consists of 15 residues. J was trimmed by 6 bases and V by 7 bases; bases with no gene match: 14. Germline V lookup: CDR1 SQVTM, CDR2 ANQGSEA. CDR3 loop: CSATPELAGDGEQYF. The DNA of the CDR3 is TGCAGCGCCACACCCGAACTAGCGGGAGATGGCGAGCAGTACTTC.

In its sample, this clone was seen a few times. Since a much larger clone is just one base distant, this may be a read error. The rearrangement uses TRBV19 and TRBJ2-5; TRBD1 matches at 10 bases. The J call may be faulty, since TRBJ2-7 better matches the DNA end. The germline gives CDR1 LNHDA, CDR2 SQIVND (reference sequence). This CDR3 is built from 12 residues. The CDR3 DNA follows: TGTGCCAACGGGACAGGGGATCTCGAGCAGTACTTC. Protein product: CANGTGDLEQYF.

The chain combines TRBV6-5 with TRBJ2-1; possible D gene TRBD1, 6 bases. The CDR3 length is 14 residues. V lost 6 bases, J lost 2 bases, and 11 bases lay in between. Germline CDR1 MNHEY, CDR2 SVGAGI. CDR3 amino acids: CASRTQGTYNEQFF. The CDR3 DNA follows: TGTGCCAGCAGGACACAGGGTACCTACAATGAGCAGTTCTTC.

This rearrangement joins TRBV5-4 to TRBJ2-3, with 9 positions matching TRBD1. There are 15 residues in the CDR3. The trim removed 3 bases at V and 4 bases at J, leaving 6 bases unmatched. Germline V gives CDR1 SGHNT, CDR2 YYREEE (reference sequence). As DNA, the CDR3 is TGTGCCAGCAGCTACGGACAGGGGCAAGCAGATACGCAGTATTTT. It specifies CASSYGQGQADTQYF.

V is TRBV28 and J is TRBJ2-5; 10 bases align to TRBD2. Germline CDR1 MDHEN, CDR2 SYDVKM. The CDR3 has 16 residues. V lost 5 bases, J lost 2 bases, and 8 bases stayed unmatched. CDR3 sequence: CASSHGRTSGQETQYF. In nucleotides, the CDR3 is TGTGCCAGCAGTCACGGGCGGACTAGCGGTCAAGAGACCCAGTACTTC.